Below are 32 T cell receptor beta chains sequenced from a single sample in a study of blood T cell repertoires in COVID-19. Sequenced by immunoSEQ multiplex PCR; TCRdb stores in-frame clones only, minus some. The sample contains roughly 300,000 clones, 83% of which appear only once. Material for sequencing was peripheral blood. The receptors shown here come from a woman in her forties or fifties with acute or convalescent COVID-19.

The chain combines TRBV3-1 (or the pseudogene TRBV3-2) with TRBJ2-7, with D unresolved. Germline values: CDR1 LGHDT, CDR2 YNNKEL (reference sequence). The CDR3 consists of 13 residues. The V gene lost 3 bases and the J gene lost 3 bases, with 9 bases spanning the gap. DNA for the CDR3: TGTGCCAGCAGCCAGAACAGACACTACGAGCAGTACTTC. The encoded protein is CASSQNRHYEQYF.

The CDR3 loop is CASSSDVVTPYEQYF. The CDR3 region has the DNA TGTGCCAGCAGCTCAGATGTGGTTACACCCTACGAGCAGTACTTC. The chain joins TRBV7-3 to TRBJ2-7; the D is unclear. The CDR3 runs to 15 residues. V was trimmed by 4 bases and J by 2 bases, leaving 15 bases between them. The V gene's germline CDR1 is SGHTA and CDR2 FQGTGA.

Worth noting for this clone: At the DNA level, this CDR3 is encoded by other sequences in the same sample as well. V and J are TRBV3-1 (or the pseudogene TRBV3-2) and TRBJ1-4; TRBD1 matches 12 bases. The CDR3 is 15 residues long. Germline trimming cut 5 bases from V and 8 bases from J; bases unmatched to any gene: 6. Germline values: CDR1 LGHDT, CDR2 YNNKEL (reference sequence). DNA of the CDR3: TGTGCCAGCAGCTTCCCCGGGACAGGGGGCGAAAAACTGTTTTTT. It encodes CASSFPGTGGEKLFF.

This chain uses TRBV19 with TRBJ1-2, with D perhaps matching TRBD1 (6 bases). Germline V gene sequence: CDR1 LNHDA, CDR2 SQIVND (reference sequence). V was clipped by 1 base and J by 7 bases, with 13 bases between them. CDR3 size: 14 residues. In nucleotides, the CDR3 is TGTGCCAGTAGTATAGGCGGGGGCCTCGGTGGCTACACCTTC. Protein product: CASSIGGGLGGYTF.

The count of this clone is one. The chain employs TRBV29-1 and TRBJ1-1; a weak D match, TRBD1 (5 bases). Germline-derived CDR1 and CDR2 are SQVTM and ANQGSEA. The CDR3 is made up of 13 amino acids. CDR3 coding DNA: TGCATAGGGGCAGCCACGGCAAACACTGAAGCTTTCTTT. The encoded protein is CIGAATANTEAFF.

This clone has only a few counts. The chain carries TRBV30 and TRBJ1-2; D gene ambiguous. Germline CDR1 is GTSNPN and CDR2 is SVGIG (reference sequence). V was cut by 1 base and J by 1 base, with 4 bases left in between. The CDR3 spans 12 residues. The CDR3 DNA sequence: TGTGCCTGGAGTGACAATAACTATGGCTACACCTTC. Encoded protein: CAWSDNNYGYTF.

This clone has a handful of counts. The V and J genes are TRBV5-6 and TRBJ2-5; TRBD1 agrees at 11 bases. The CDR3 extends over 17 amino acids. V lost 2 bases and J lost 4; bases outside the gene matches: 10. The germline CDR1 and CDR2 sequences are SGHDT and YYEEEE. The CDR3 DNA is TGTGCCAGCAGCTTAGGAGTGGGACAGGGGGTGAGAGAGACCCAGTACTTC. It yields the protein CASSLGVGQGVRETQYF.

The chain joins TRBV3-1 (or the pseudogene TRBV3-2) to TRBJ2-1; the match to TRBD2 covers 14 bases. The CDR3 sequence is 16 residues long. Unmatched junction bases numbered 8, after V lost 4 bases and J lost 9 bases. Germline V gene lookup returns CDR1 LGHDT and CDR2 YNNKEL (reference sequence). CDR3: CASSPVGLAGAGEQFF. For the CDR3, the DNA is TGTGCCAGCAGCCCGGTGGGACTAGCGGGAGCGGGTGAGCAGTTCTTC.

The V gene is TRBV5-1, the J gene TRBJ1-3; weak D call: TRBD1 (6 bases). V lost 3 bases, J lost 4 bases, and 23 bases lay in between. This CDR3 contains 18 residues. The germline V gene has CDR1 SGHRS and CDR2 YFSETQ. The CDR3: CASSSEPPGQTFGNTIYF. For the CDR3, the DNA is TGCGCCAGCAGCTCCGAACCGCCGGGACAAACGTTCGGAAACACCATATATTTT.

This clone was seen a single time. The CDR3 is CASSTDRGEGSETQYF. The DNA for the CDR3 is TGTGCCAGCAGTACGGACAGGGGCGAGGGAAGTGAGACCCAGTACTTC. This sequence joins TRBV28 and TRBJ2-5; 9 bases map to TRBD1. Unmatched junction bases numbered 12, after V lost 5 bases and J lost 5 bases. Germline CDR1 MDHEN, CDR2 SYDVKM. The length of the CDR3 is 16 residues.

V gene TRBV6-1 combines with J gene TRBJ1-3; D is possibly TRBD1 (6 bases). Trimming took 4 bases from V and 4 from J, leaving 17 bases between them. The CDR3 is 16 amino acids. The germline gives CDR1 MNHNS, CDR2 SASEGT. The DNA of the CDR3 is TGTGCCAGCAGTGTTCCCGGGGGGACAACCGGAAACACCATATATTTT. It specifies CASSVPGGTTGNTIYF.

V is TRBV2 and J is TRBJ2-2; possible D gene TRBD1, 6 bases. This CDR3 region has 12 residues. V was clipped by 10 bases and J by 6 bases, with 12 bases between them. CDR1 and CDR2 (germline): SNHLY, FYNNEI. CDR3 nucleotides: TGTGCCAACAAGAGGGGGTCCGGGGAGCTGTTTTTT. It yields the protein CANKRGSGELFF.

The CDR3 protein is CASSISQTGSPQHF. In nucleotides, the CDR3 is TGTGCCAGTAGTATATCCCAGACAGGCTCTCCCCAGCATTTT. The V call is TRBV19, the J call TRBJ1-5; D may be TRBD1 (6 bases). With 2 bases removed from V and 10 bases from J, the gap between germline ends came to 15 bases. There are 14 residues in the CDR3. Germline assignment: CDR1 LNHDA and CDR2 SQIVND (reference sequence).

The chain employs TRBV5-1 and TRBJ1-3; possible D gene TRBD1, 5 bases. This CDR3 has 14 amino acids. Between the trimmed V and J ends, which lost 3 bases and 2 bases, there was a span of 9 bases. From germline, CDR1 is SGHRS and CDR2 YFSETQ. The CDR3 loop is CASSWGETGNTIYF. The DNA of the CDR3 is TGCGCCAGCAGCTGGGGCGAAACTGGAAACACCATATATTTT.

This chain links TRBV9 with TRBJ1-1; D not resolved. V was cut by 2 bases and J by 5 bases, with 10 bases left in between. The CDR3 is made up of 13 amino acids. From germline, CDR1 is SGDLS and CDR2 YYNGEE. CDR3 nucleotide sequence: TGTGCCAGCAGCGTTTGGACTGGGACTGAAGCTTTCTTT. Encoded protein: CASSVWTGTEAFF.

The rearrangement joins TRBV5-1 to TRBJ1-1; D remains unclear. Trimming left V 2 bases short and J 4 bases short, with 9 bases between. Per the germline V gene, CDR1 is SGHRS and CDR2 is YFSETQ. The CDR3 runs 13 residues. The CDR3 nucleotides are TGCGCCAGCAGCTTCCCGACGGGCACTGAAGCTTTCTTT. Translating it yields CASSFPTGTEAFF.

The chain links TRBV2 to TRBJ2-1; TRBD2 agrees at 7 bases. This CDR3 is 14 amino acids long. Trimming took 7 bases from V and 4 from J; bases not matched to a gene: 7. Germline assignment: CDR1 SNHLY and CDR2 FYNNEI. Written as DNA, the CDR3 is TGTGCCAGCAAAGGGGCGGGGGATTACAATGAGCAGTTCTTC. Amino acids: CASKGAGDYNEQFF.

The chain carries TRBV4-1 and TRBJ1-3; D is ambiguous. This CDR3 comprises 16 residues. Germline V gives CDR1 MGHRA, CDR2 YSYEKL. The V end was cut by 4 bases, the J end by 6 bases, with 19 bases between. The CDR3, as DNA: TGCGCCAGCAGCCCAATCTTGGGCCTGCTGGAAAACACCATATATTTT. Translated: CASSPILGLLENTIYF.

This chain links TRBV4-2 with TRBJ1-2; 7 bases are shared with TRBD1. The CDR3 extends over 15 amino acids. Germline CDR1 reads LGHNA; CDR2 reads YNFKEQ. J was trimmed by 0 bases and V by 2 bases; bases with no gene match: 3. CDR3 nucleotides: TGTGCCAGCAGCCAAACGACAGGGACTAACTATGGCTACACCTTC. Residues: CASSQTTGTNYGYTF.

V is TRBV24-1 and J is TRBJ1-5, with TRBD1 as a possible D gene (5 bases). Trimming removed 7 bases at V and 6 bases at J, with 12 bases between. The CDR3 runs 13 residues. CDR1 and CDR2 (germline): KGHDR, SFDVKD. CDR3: CATRGGTAQPQHF. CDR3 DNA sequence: TGTGCCACCAGGGGAGGGACCGCTCAGCCCCAGCATTTT.

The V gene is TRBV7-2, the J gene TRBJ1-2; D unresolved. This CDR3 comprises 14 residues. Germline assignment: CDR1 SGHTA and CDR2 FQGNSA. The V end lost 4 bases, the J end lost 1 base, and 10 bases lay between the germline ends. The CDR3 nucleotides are TGTGCCAGCAGCTCTCGGGGTGTTAACTATGGCTACACCTTC. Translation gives CASSSRGVNYGYTF.

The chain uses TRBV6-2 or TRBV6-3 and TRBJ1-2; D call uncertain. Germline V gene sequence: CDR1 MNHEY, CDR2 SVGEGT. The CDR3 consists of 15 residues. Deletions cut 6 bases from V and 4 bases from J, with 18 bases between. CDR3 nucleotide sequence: TGTGCCAGCAGCCAGGCCCGGACTGCATTCTATGGCTACACCTTC. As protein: CASSQARTAFYGYTF.

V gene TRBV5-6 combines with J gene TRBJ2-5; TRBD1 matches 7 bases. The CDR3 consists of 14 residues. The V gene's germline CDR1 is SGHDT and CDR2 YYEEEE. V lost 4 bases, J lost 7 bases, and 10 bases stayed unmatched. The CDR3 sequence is CASSLGQARWTQYF. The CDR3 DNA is TGTGCCAGCAGCCTAGGACAGGCCCGATGGACCCAGTACTTC.

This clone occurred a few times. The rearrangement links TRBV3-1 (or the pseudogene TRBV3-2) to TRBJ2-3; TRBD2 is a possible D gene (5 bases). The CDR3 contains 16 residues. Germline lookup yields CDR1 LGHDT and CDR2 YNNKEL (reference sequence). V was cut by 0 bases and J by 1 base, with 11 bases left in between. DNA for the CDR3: TGTGCCAGCAGCCAAGATGGAGCGGCTGGCACAGATACGCAGTATTTT. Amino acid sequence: CASSQDGAAGTDTQYF.

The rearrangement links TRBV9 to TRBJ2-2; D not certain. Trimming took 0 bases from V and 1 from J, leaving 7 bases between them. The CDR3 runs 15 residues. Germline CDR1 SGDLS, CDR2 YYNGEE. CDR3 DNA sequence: TGTGCCAGCAGCGTAGGTTCGGTGAACACCGGGGAGCTGTTTTTT. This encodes CASSVGSVNTGELFF. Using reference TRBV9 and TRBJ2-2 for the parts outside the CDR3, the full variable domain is DSGVTQTPKHLITATGQRVTLRCSPRSGDLSVYWYQQSLDQGLQFLIQYYNGEERAKGNILERFSAQQFPDLHSELNLSSLELGDSALYFCASSVGSVNTGELFFGEGSRLTVL.

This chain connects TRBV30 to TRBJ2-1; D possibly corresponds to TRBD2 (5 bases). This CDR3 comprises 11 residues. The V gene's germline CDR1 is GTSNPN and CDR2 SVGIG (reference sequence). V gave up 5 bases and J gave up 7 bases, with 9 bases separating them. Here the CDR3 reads CAWRRGNEQFF. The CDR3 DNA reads TGTGCCTGGCGACGGGGAAATGAGCAGTTCTTC.

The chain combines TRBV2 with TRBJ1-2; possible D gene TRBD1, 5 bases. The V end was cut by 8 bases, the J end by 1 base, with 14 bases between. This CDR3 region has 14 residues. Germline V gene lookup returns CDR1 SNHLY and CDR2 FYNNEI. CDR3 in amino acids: CASLQGQINYGYTF. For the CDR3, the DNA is TGTGCCAGCCTCCAGGGCCAGATTAACTATGGCTACACCTTC. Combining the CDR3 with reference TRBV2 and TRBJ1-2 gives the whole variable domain EPEVTQTPSHQVTQMGQEVILRCVPISNHLYFYWYRQILGQKVEFLVSFYNNEISEKSEIFDDQFSVERPDGSNFTLKIRSTKLEDSAMYFCASLQGQINYGYTFGSGTRLTVV.

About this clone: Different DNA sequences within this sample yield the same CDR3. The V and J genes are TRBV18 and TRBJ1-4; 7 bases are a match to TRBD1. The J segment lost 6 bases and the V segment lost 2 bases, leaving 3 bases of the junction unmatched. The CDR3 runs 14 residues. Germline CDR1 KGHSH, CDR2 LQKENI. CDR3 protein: CASSPRTGDEKLFF. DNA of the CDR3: TGTGCCAGCTCACCAAGAACAGGGGATGAAAAACTGTTTTTT.

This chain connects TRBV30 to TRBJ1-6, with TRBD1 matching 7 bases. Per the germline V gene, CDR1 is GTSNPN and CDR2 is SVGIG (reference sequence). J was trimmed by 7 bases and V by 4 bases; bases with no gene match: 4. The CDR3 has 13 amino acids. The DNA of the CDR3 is TGTGCCTGGACAGACAGGGAAAATTCACCCCTCCACTTT. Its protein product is CAWTDRENSPLHF.

The CDR3 loop is CSASSSIRQETQYF. CDR3 in DNA: TGCAGTGCTAGTTCGTCTATCCGTCAAGAGACCCAGTACTTC. The chain has TRBV20-1 and TRBJ2-5; D ambiguous. Trimming stripped 3 bases from V and 2 bases from J, with 13 bases between. This CDR3 is built from 14 residues. Germline V gene lookup returns CDR1 DFQATT and CDR2 SNEGSKA (reference sequence).

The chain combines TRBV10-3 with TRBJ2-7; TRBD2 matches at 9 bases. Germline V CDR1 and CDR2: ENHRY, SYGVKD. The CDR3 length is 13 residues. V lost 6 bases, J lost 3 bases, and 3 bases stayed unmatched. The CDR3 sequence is CAIRVAGDYEQYF. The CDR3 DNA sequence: TGTGCCATCAGGGTAGCGGGAGACTACGAGCAGTACTTC.

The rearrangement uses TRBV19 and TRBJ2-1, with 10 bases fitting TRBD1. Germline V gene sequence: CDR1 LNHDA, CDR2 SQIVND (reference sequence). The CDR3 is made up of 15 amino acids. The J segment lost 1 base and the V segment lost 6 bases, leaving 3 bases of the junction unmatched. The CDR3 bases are TGTGCCAGTAGGGGACAGGGGAGATCCTACAATGAGCAGTTCTTC. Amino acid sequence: CASRGQGRSYNEQFF.